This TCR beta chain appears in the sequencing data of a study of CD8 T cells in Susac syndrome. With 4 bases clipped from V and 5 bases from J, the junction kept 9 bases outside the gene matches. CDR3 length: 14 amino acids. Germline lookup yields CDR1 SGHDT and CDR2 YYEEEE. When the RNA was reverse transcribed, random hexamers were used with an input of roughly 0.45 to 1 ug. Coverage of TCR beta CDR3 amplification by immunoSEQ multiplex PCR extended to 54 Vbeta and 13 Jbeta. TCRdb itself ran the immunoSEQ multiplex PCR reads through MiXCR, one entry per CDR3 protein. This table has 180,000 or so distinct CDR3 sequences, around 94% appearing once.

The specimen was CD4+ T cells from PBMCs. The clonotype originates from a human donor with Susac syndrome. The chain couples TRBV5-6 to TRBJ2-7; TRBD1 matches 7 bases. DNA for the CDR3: TGTGCCAGCAGCGCCTGGACAGGCCGGGACGAGCAGTACTTC. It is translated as CASSAWTGRDEQYF.